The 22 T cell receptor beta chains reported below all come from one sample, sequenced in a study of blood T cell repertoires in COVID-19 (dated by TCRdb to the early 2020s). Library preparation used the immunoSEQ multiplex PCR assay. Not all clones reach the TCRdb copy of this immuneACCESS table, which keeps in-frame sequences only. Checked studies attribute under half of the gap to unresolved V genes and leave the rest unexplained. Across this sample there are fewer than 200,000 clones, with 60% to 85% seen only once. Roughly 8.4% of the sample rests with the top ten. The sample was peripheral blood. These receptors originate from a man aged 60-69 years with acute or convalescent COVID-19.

The CDR3 loop reads CASSIWPRGPLTSPLHF. CDR3 sequence (DNA): TGTGCCAGTAGTATCTGGCCTCGAGGGCCTTTAACTTCACCCCTCCACTTT. The chain joins TRBV19 to TRBJ1-6, with D hard to call. Per the germline V gene, CDR1 is LNHDA and CDR2 is SQIVND (reference sequence). V lost 3 bases and J 9 bases, leaving 21 bases between the germline ends. The CDR3 spans 17 residues.

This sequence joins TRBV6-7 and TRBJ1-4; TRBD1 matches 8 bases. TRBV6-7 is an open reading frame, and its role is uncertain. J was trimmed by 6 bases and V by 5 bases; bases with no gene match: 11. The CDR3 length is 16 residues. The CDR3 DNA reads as TGTGCCAGCAGTAACGGAGGACAGGGCGGGGATGAAAAACTGTTTTTT. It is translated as CASSNGGQGGDEKLFF.

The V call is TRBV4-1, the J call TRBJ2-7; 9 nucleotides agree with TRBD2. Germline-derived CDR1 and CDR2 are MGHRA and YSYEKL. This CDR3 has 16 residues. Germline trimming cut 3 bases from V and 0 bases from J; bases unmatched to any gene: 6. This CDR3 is CASSQASGASSYEQYF. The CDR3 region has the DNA TGCGCCAGCAGCCAGGCTAGCGGGGCCAGCTCCTACGAGCAGTACTTC.

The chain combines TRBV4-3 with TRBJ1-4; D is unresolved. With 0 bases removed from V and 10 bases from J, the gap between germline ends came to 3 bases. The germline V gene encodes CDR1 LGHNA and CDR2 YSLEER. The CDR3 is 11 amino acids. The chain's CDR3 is CASSQERKLFF. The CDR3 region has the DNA TGCGCCAGCAGCCAAGAGAGAAAACTGTTTTTT.

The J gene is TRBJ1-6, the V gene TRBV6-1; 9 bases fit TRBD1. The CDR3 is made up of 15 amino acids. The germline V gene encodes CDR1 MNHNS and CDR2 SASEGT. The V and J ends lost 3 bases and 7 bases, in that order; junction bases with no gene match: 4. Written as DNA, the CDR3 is TGTGCCAGCAGTGAGACCGGGACAGGGAATTCACCCCTCCACTTT. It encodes CASSETGTGNSPLHF.

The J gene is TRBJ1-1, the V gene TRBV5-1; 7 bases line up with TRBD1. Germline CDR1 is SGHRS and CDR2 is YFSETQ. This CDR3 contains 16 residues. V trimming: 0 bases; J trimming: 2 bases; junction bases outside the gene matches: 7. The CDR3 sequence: CASSLEGGARNTEAFF. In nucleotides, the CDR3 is TGCGCCAGCAGCTTGGAAGGGGGCGCGAGAAACACTGAAGCTTTCTTT.

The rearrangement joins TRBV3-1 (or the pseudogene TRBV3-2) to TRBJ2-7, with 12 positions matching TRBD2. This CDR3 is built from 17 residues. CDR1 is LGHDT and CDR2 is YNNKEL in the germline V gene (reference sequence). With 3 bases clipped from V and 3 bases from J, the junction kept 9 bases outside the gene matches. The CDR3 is CASSQRLAGALRYEQYF. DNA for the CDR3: TGTGCCAGCAGCCAGCGACTAGCGGGGGCCCTACGCTACGAGCAGTACTTC.

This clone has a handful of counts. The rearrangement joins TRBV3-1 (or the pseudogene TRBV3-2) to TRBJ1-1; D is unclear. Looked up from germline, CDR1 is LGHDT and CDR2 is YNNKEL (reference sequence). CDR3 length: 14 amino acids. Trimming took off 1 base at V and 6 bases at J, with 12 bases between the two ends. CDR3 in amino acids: CASSQARGAAEAFF. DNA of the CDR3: TGTGCCAGCAGCCAAGCCCGGGGAGCCGCTGAAGCTTTCTTT.

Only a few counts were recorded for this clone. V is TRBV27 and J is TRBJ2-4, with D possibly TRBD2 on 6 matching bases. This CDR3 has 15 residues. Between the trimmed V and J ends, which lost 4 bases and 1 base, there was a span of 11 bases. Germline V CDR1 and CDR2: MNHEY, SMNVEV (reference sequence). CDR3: CASSSGERAKNIQYF. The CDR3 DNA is TGTGCCAGCAGTTCGGGGGAAAGGGCCAAAAACATTCAGTACTTC.

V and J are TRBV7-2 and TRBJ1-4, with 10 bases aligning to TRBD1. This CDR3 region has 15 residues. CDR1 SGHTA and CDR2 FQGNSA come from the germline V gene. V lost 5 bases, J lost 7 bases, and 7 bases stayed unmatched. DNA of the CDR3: TGTGCCAGCAGCATACGACAGGGGGCACGTGAAAAACTGTTTTTT. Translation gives CASSIRQGAREKLFF.

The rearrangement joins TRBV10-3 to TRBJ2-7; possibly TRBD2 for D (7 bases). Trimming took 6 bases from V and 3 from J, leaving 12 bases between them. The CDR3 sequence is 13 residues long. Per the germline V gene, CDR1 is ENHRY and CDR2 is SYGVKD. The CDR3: CAISMGGRYEQYF. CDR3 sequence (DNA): TGTGCCATCAGCATGGGGGGGCGCTACGAGCAGTACTTC.

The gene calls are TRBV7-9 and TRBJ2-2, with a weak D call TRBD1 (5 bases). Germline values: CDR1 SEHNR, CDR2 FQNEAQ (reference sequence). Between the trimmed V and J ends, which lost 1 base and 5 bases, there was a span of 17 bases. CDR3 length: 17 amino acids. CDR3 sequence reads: CASSLEFGAGTTGELFF. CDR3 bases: TGTGCCAGCAGCTTAGAATTTGGGGCCGGAACGACCGGGGAGCTGTTTTTT.

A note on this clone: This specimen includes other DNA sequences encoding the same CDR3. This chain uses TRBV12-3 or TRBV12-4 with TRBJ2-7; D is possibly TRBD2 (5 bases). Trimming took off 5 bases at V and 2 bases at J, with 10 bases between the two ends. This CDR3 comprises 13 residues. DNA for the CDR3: TGTGCCAGCAGTCTGAGCGGTCCCTACGAGCAGTACTTC. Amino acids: CASSLSGPYEQYF.

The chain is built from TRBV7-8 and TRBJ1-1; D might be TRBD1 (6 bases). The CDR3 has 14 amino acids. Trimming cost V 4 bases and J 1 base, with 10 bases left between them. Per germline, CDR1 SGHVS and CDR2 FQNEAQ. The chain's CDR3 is CASSSGHANTEAFF. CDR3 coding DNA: TGTGCCAGCAGCTCGGGACACGCGAACACTGAAGCTTTCTTT.

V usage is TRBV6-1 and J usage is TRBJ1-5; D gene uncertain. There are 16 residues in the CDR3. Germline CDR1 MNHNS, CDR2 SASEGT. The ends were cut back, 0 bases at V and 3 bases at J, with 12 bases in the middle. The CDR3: CASSEARAGYNQPQHF. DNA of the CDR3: TGTGCCAGCAGTGAAGCGAGGGCAGGTTACAATCAGCCCCAGCATTTT.

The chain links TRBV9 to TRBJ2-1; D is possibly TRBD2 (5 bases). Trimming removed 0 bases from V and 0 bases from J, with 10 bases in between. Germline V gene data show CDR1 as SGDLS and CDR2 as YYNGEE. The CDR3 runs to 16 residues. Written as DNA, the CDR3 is TGTGCCAGCAGCGTAGAAGCGGAGCGCTCCTACAATGAGCAGTTCTTC. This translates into CASSVEAERSYNEQFF.

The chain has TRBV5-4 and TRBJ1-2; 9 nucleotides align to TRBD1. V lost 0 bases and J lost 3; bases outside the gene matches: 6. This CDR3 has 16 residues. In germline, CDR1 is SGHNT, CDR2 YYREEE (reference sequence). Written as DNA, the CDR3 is TGTGCCAGCAGCTTGGCAGGACAGGGGAGGGACTATGGCTACACCTTC. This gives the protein CASSLAGQGRDYGYTF.

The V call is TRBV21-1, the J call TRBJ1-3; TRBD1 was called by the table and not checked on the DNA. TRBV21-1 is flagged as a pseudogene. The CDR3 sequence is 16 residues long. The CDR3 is CASTPTPGFDGNTIYF. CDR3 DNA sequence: TGTGCCAGCACCCCCACCCCAGGGTTCGATGGAAACACCATATATTTT.

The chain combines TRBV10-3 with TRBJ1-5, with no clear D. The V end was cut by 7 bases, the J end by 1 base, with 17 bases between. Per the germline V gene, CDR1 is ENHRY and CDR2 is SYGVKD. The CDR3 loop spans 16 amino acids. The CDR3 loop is CAITHLLRWSNQPQHF. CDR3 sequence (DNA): TGTGCCATCACCCATCTGCTAAGATGGAGCAATCAGCCCCAGCATTTT.

The CDR3 bases are TGTGCCAGCAGAAATCGACAGGAGAGCTCTGGAAACACCATATATTTT. It specifies CASRNRQESSGNTIYF. The chain recombines TRBV11-1 with TRBJ1-3; possibly TRBD1 for D (6 bases). V gave up 6 bases and J gave up 0 bases, with 15 bases separating them. Per the germline V gene, CDR1 is SGHAT and CDR2 is FQDESV (reference sequence). This CDR3 is 16 amino acids long.

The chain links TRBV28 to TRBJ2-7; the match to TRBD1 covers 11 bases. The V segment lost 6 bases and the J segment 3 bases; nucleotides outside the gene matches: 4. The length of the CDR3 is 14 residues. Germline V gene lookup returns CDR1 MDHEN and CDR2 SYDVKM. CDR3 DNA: TGTGCCAGCAGCCCAGGGACAGGGGGCTACGAGCAGTACTTC. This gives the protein CASSPGTGGYEQYF.

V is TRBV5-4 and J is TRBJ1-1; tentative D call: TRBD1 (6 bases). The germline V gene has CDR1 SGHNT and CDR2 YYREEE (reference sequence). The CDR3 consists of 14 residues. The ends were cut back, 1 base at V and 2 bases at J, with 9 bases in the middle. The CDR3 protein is CASSLKGVNTEAFF. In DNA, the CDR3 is TGTGCCAGCAGCTTGAAGGGGGTAAACACTGAAGCTTTCTTT.